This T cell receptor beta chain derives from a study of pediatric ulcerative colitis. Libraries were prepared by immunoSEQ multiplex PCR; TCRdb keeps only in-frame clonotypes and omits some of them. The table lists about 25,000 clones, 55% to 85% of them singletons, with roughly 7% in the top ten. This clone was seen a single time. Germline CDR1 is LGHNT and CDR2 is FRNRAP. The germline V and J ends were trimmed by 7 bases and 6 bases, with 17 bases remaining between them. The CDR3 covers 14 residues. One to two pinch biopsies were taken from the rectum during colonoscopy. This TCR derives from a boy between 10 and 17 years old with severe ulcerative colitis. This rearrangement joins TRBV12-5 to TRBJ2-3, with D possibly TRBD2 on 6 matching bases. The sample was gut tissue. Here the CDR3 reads CASAPGSDRDTQYF. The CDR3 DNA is TGTGCTAGTGCTCCCGGGAGCGACCGGGATACGCAGTATTTT.